This T cell receptor beta chain was found in a study of blood T cell repertoires in COVID-19. In its sample, this clone was seen a few times. V lost 3 bases and J lost 5, with 7 bases in between. The germline CDR1 and CDR2 sequences are WNHNN and SYGVQD (reference sequence). This CDR3 has 12 residues. Profiled with immunoSEQ multiplex PCR; TCRdb holds only in-frame clones, not every one. The table lists 85,000 to 130,000 clones, roughly 84% of them singletons. The sequence derives from a man aged 55-75 years with acute or convalescent COVID-19. V and J are TRBV10-1 and TRBJ1-2; D is ambiguous. Sequences were obtained from peripheral blood. CDR3 DNA: TGCGCCAGCAGTGACGAGCTGTATGGCTACACCTTC. Encoded protein: CASSDELYGYTF.